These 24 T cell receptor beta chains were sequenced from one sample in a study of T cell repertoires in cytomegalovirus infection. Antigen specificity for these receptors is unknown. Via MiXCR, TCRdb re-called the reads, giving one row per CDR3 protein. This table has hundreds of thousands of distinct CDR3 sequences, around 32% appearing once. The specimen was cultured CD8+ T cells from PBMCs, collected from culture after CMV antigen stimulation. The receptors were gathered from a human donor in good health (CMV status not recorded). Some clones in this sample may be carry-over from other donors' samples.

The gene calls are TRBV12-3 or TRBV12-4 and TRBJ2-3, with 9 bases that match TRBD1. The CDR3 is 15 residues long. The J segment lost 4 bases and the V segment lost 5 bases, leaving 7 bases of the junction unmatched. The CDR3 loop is CASSTGTGRSDTQYF. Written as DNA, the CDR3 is TGTGCCAGCAGTACCGGGACAGGGAGGTCAGATACGCAGTATTTT.

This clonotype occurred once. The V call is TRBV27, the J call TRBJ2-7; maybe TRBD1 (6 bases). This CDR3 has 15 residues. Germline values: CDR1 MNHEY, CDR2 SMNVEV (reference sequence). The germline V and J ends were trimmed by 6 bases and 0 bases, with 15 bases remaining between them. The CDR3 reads CASREGGKGSYEQYF. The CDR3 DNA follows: TGTGCCAGCAGGGAAGGGGGTAAGGGCTCCTACGAGCAGTACTTC.

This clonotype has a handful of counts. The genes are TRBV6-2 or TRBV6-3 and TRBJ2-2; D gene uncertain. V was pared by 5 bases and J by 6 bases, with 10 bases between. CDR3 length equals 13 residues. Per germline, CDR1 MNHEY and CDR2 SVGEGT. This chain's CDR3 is CASSRVDAGELFF. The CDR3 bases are TGTGCCAGCAGTCGGGTGGATGCCGGGGAGCTGTTTTTT.

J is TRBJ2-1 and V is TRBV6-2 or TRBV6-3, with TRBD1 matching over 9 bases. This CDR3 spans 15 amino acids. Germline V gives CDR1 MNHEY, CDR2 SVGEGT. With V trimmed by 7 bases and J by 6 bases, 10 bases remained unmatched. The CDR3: CASNGQGRRANEQFF. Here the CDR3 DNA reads TGTGCCAGCAACGGACAGGGGAGAAGGGCCAATGAGCAGTTCTTC.

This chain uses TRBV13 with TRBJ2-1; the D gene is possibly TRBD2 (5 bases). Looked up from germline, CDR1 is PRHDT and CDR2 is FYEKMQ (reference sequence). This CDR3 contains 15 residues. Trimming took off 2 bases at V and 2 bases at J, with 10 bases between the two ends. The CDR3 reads CASSLRGSAYNEQFF. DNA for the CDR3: TGTGCCAGCAGCTTAAGAGGGTCGGCCTACAATGAGCAGTTCTTC.

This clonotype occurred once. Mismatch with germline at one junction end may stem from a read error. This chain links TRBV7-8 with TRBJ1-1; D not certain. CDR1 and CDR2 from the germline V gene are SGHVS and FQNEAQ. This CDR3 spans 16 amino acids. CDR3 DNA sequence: TGTGTCAGCAGCTTAGGGCAAGACGGGATGAACACTGAAGCTTTCTTT. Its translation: CVSSLGQDGMNTEAFF.

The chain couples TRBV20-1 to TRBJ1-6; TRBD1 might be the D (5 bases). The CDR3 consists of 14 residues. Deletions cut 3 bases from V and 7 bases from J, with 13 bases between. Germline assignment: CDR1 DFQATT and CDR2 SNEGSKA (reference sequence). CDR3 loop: CSARGTSLNSPLHF. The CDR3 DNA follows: TGCAGTGCTAGGGGGACTTCTCTGAATTCACCCCTCCACTTT.

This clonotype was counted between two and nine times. CDR3 sequence: CASSQRPGQGSYNEQFF. CDR3 nucleotide sequence: TGCGCCAGCAGCCAAAGACCGGGACAGGGCTCCTACAATGAGCAGTTCTTC. This chain connects TRBV4-3 to TRBJ2-1; TRBD1 matches 9 bases. Germline V lookup: CDR1 LGHNA, CDR2 YSLEER. The V gene end was trimmed by 2 bases and the J gene end by 0 bases; junction bases not matched to a gene: 5. This CDR3 has 17 residues.

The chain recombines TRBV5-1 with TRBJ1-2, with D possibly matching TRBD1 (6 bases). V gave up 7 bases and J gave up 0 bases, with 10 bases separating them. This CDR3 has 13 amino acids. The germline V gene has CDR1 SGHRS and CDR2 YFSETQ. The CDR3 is CASGQTANYGYTF. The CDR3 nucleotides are TGCGCCAGCGGACAGACAGCTAACTATGGCTACACCTTC. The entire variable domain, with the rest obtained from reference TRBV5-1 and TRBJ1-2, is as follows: KAGVTQTPRYLIKTRGQQVTLSCSPISGHRSVSWYQQTPGQGLQFLFEYFSETQRNKGNFPGRFSGRQFSNSRSEMNVSTLELGDSALYLCASGQTANYGYTFGSGTRLTVV.

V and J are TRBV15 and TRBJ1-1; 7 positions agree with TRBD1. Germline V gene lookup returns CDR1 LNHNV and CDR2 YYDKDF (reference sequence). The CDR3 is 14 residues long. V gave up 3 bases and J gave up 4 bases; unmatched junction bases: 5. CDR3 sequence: CATSSGQVGTEAFF. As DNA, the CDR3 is TGTGCCACCAGCAGTGGACAGGTGGGCACTGAAGCTTTCTTT.

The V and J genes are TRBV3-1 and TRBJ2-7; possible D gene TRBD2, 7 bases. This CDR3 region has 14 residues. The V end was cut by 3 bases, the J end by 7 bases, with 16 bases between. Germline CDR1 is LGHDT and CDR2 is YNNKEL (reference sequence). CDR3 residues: CASSHPGRGREQYF. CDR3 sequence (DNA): TGTGCCAGCAGCCACCCTGGGCGGGGGCGGGAGCAGTACTTC.

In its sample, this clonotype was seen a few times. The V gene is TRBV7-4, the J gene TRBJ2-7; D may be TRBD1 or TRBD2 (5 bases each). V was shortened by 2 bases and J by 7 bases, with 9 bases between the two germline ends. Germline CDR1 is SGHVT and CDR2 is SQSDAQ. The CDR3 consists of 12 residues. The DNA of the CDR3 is TGTGCCAGCAGCTTAAGGGACGGGGAGCAGTACTTC. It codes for CASSLRDGEQYF.

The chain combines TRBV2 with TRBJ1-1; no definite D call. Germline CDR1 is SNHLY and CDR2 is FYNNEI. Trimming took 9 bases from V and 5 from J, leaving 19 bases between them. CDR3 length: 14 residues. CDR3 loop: CARRSEGLRTEAFF. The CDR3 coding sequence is TGTGCCAGAAGATCTGAGGGATTGAGAACTGAAGCTTTCTTT. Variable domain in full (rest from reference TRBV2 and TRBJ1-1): EPEVTQTPSHQVTQMGQEVILRCVPISNHLYFYWYRQILGQKVEFLVSFYNNEISEKSEIFDDQFSVERPDGSNFTLKIRSTKLEDSAMYFCARRSEGLRTEAFFGQGTRLTVV.

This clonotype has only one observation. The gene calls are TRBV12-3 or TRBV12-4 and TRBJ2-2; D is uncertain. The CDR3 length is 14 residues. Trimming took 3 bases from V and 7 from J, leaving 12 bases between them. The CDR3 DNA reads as TGTGCCAGCAGTTTCAGGCCTAGGGACGGGGAGCTGTTTTTT. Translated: CASSFRPRDGELFF.

CDR3 in amino acids: CASSYGGNYEQYF. In DNA, the CDR3 is TGTGCCAGCAGTTACGGGGGGAACTACGAGCAGTACTTC. The chain links TRBV6-5 to TRBJ2-7, with a weak D call TRBD2 (6 bases). V lost 2 bases and J lost 3, with 8 bases in between. Germline CDR1 reads MNHEY; CDR2 reads SVGAGI. The CDR3 runs to 13 residues.

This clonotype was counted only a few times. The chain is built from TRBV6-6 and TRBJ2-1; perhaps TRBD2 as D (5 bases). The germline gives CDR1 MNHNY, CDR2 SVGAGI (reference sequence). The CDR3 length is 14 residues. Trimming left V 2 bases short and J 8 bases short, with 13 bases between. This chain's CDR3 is CASSYDPEAYEQFF. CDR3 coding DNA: TGTGCCAGCAGTTACGACCCGGAGGCTTATGAGCAGTTCTTC.

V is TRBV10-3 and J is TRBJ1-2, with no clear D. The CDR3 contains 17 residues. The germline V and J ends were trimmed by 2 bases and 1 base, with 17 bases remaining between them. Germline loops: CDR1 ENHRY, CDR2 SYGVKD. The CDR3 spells CAISEADTPRDNYGYTF. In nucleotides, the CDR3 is TGTGCCATCAGTGAGGCCGACACTCCACGAGATAACTATGGCTACACCTTC.

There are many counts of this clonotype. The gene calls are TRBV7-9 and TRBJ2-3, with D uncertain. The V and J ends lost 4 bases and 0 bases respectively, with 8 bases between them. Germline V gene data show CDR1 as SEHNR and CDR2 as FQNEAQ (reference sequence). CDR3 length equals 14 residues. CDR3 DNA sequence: TGTGCCAGCAGCTCCACTATTAGCACAGATACGCAGTATTTT. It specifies CASSSTISTDTQYF.

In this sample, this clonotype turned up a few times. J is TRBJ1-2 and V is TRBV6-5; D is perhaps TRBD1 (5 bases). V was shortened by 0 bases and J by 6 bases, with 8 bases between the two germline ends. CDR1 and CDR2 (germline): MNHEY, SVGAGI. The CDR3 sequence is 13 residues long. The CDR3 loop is CASSYSRGDGYTF. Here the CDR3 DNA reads TGTGCCAGCAGTTACTCGAGGGGCGATGGCTACACCTTC.

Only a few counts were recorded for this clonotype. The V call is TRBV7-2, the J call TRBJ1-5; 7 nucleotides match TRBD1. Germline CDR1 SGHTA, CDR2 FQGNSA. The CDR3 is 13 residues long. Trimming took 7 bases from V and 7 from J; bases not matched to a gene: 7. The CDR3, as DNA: TGTGCCAGCACCCCGGGGACAGTGCAGCCCCAGCATTTT. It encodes CASTPGTVQPQHF.

For the CDR3, the DNA is TGTGCCAGCAGCCAAGGACTTGGGCGGGGGGCTAAGAATGAGCAGTTCTTC. This gives the protein CASSQGLGRGAKNEQFF. The V call is TRBV4-2, the J call TRBJ2-1, with 8 positions matching TRBD2. Germline V gene sequence: CDR1 LGHNA, CDR2 YNFKEQ. CDR3 length: 17 amino acids. The ends lost 1 base at V and 7 bases at J; junction bases unmatched: 12.

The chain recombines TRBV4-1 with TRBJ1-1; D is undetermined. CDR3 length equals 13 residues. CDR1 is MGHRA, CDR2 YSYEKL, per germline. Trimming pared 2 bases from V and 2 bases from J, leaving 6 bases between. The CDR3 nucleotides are TGCGCCAGCAGCCAAATGGCCAACACTGAAGCTTTCTTT. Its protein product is CASSQMANTEAFF.

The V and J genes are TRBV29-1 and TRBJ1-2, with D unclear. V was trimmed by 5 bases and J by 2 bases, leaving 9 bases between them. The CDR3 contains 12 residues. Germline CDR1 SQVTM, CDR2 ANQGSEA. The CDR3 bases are TGCAGCGTTCCCCCGGGGAACTATGGCTACACCTTC. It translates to CSVPPGNYGYTF.

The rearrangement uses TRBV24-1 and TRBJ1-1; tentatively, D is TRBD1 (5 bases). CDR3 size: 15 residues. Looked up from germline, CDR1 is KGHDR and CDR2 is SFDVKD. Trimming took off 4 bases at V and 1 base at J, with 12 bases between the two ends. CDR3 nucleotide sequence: TGTGCCACCAGTGAGCAAGGACAACAGAACACTGAAGCTTTCTTT. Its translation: CATSEQGQQNTEAFF.